These 9 T cell receptor beta chains originate from one sample sequenced in a study of control samples from healthy donors and cancer patients. TCRdb's copy holds only in-frame clones and misses some; the assay was immunoSEQ multiplex PCR. The table shows approximately 58,000 clones, with about nine tenths occurring only once. Material: PBMCs. These receptors came from a man in his sixties with head and neck cancer.

The CDR3: CASSFGGTDTQYF. Written as DNA, the CDR3 is TGTGCCAGCAGCTTCGGGGGTACAGATACGCAGTATTTT. The chain links TRBV3-1 (or the pseudogene TRBV3-2) to TRBJ2-3, with a possible D match to TRBD2 (6 bases). This CDR3 has 13 residues. V lost 5 bases, J lost 3 bases, and 9 bases lay in between. Germline CDR1 reads LGHDT; CDR2 reads YNNKEL (reference sequence).

V is TRBV9 and J is TRBJ1-6; TRBD1 is a possible D gene (5 bases). V dropped 0 bases and J dropped 0 bases, with 16 bases sitting between them. Germline V gene sequence: CDR1 SGDLS, CDR2 YYNGEE. This CDR3 has 19 residues. The CDR3 protein is CASSVEREGPSSYNSPLHF. CDR3 sequence (DNA): TGTGCCAGCAGCGTAGAGAGGGAGGGACCGAGCTCCTATAATTCACCCCTCCACTTT.

This chain joins TRBV9 and TRBJ2-1; possibly TRBD1 or TRBD2 for D (5 bases each). The CDR3 loop spans 16 amino acids. CDR1 is SGDLS, CDR2 YYNGEE, per germline. Trimming took off 4 bases at V and 0 bases at J, with 14 bases between the two ends. For the CDR3, the DNA is TGTGCCAGCAGCATGACCGGGACGCCCTCCTACAATGAGCAGTTCTTC. This encodes CASSMTGTPSYNEQFF.

This chain connects TRBV27 to TRBJ1-4, with D possibly being TRBD1 (5 bases). Germline V gives CDR1 MNHEY, CDR2 SMNVEV (reference sequence). Deletions cut 6 bases from V and 4 bases from J, with 18 bases between. The CDR3 covers 16 residues. The CDR3 DNA is TGTGCCAGCAGGGACCAAGCCGCAGGGATTAATGAAAAACTGTTTTTT. Translated, it gives CASRDQAAGINEKLFF. The full variable domain, rest sourced from reference TRBV27 and TRBJ1-4, is EAQVTQNPRYLITVTGKKLTVTCSQNMNHEYMSWYRQDPGLGLRQIYYSMNVEVTDKGDVPEGYKVSRKEKRNFPLILESPSPNQTSLYFCASRDQAAGINEKLFFGSGTQLSVL.

The count of this clone is one. CDR3 DNA: TGTGCCAGCAGCTCCCGACAGGGGGATGCCTACGAGCAGTACTTC. This encodes CASSSRQGDAYEQYF. This chain joins TRBV7-2 and TRBJ2-7; 9 nucleotides match TRBD1. CDR3 length: 15 residues. The junction had 6 bases not matched to a gene; V was cut back by 4 bases and J by 2 bases. Looked up from germline, CDR1 is SGHTA and CDR2 is FQGNSA. The whole variable domain, filled in from reference TRBV7-2 and TRBJ2-7, reads GAGVSQSPSNKVTEKGKDVELRCDPISGHTALYWYRQSLGQGLEFLIYFQGNSAPDKSGLPSDRFSAERTGGSVSTLTIQRTQQEDSAVYLCASSSRQGDAYEQYFGPGTRLTVT.

This clone was recorded once. The chain recombines TRBV11-2 with TRBJ1-1; TRBD1 might be the D (6 bases). V was clipped by 5 bases and J by 3 bases, with 16 bases between them. The germline gives CDR1 SGHAT, CDR2 FQNNGV. The CDR3 has 15 amino acids. The CDR3 DNA reads as TGTGCCAGCAGCCTACAGGGAGGGAAGGACACTGAAGCTTTCTTT. Translation gives CASSLQGGKDTEAFF.

The chain is built from TRBV2 and TRBJ2-7, with unresolved D. The V and J ends lost 6 bases and 0 bases respectively, with 12 bases between them. The CDR3 consists of 14 residues. Looked up from germline, CDR1 is SNHLY and CDR2 is FYNNEI. Written as DNA, the CDR3 is TGTGCCAGCAGCCCCAGACACAGCTCCTACGAGCAGTACTTC. Translated: CASSPRHSSYEQYF.

The genes are TRBV15 and TRBJ2-7, with D perhaps matching TRBD2 (5 bases). This CDR3 is 13 amino acids long. V shed 1 base and J shed 3 bases, with 7 bases lying between them. Per the germline V gene, CDR1 is LNHNV and CDR2 is YYDKDF (reference sequence). For the CDR3, the DNA is TGTGCCACCAGCAGAGGAGGGATCTACGAGCAGTACTTC. Translated, it gives CATSRGGIYEQYF.

The V gene is TRBV6-2 or TRBV6-3, the J gene TRBJ2-2, with a possible D match to TRBD2 (5 bases). Germline loops: CDR1 MNHEY, CDR2 SVGEGT. The CDR3 contains 16 residues. Trimming left V 0 bases short and J 7 bases short, with 15 bases between. The chain's CDR3 is CASSYSRGYIGGELFF. The CDR3, as DNA: TGTGCCAGCAGTTACTCGAGAGGGTACATCGGCGGGGAGCTGTTTTTT.